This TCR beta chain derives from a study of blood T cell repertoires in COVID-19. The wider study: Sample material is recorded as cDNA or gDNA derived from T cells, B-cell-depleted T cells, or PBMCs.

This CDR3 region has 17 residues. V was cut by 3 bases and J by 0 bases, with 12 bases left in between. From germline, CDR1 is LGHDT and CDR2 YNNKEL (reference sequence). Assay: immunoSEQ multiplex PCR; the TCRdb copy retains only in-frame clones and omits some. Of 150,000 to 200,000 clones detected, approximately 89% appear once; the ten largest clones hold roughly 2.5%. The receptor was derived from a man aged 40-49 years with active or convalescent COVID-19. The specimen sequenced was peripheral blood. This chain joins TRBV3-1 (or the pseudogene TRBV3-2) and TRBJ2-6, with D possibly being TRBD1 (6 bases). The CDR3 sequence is CASSQNQGISGANVLTF. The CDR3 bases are TGTGCCAGCAGCCAGAACCAGGGGATCTCTGGGGCCAACGTCCTGACTTTC.